This T cell receptor beta chain was sequenced during a study of naive and memory T cell subsets. Overall study results and limits: Diversity fell and Gini index rose from naive through CM, EM, EMRA. Expression changes during T cell differentiation may affect RNA-based TCR counts. A few larger clonotypes appeared in naive repertoires, especially CD8, possibly memory cells re-expressing CD45RA.

CMV status came from CD4+ IFNgamma after overnight CMV lysate stimulation. Four subsets defined by CD45RA and CD27 were sorted after CD3, CD4, CD8 and live/dead staining. The beta constant-region primer was an equimolar mix of two oligonucleotides covering TRBC1 and TRBC2. Four rounds of PCR amplified the ligated cDNA using nested alpha and beta constant-region primers plus SP2. TCRdb re-called the UMI-ligation and nested PCR reads through MiXCR, storing one row per CDR3 protein. The sample has more than 95,000 distinct CDR3 sequences, around 13% seen once; the top ten hold roughly 3.1%. In the case of this clonotype: Its specificity is unknown.

The receptor comes from a human donor in good health. The sample consisted of naive CD8+ T cells from blood.

The DNA for the CDR3 is TGTGCCAGCAGCCCGGGGGGAGGATATGAGCAGTTCTTC. Encoded protein: CASSPGGGYEQFF. The rearrangement uses TRBV7-3 and TRBJ2-1, with 7 positions matching TRBD2. Germline V gives CDR1 SGHTA, CDR2 FQGTGA. The CDR3 has 13 residues. After removal of 5 bases from V and 8 bases from J, the junction contained 6 bases not matched to a gene.